This T cell receptor beta chain was recovered during a study of control samples from healthy donors and cancer patients. The protocol was immunoSEQ multiplex PCR, while the TCRdb copy is restricted to in-frame clones and leaves out a portion. Of 74,000 or so clones in the sample, around 91% were seen once. Germline V gene data show CDR1 as MNHEY and CDR2 as SMNVEV (reference sequence). The V end was cut by 1 base, the J end by 2 bases, with 15 bases between. This CDR3 contains 16 residues. This clone was observed once. The receptor's source is a man aged 45-65 years in good health. This chain connects TRBV27 to TRBJ2-7; D may be TRBD1 (6 bases). Sequencing input: blood. The CDR3 loop is CASSLLRTAAPYEQYF. The CDR3 DNA sequence: TGTGCCAGCAGTTTATTACGGACAGCCGCACCCTACGAGCAGTACTTC.